One and the same sample provided the 18 T cell receptor beta chains below, sequenced in a study of T cells after yellow fever vaccination. TCRdb reprocessed the 5' RACE reads with MiXCR, giving one entry per CDR3 protein. This table has a few hundred thousand distinct CDR3 sequences, approximately 5.2% appearing once. Here the sequenced sample was CD4+ T cells sorted from PBMCs, taken on the day of the yellow fever booster vaccination. The source of these receptors is a man younger than 35 who received the YFV17D yellow fever vaccine.

This rearrangement joins TRBV21-1 to TRBJ1-1. TRBV21-1 is annotated as a pseudogene. This CDR3 is built from 11 residues. The DNA for the CDR3 is TGTGCCAGCAGCAATACACCTGAAGCTTTCTTT. This translates into CASSNTPEAFF.

The V call is TRBV6-5, the J call TRBJ1-4; D is perhaps TRBD1 (5 bases). Germline CDR1 reads MNHEY; CDR2 reads SVGAGI. The CDR3 has 14 amino acids. V was shortened by 0 bases and J by 11 bases, with 13 bases between the two germline ends. The chain's CDR3 is CASSYSRGLSKLFF. Written as DNA, the CDR3 is TGTGCCAGCAGTTACTCAAGGGGACTTTCCAAACTGTTTTTT.

Only a few counts were recorded for this clonotype. V usage is TRBV6-5 and J usage is TRBJ1-2, with a tentative D call TRBD1 (6 bases). Germline CDR1 MNHEY, CDR2 SVGAGI. Trimming cost V 0 bases and J 2 bases, with 13 bases left between them. The CDR3 is made up of 16 amino acids. CDR3 nucleotides: TGTGCCAGCAGTTACTCGTCGGGGGGCTTCAACTATGGCTACACCTTC. The encoded protein is CASSYSSGGFNYGYTF.

The J gene is TRBJ2-5, the V gene TRBV27, with D unclear. Germline V gives CDR1 MNHEY, CDR2 SMNVEV (reference sequence). CDR3 length: 13 residues. Trimming removed 1 base from V and 5 bases from J, with 8 bases in between. CDR3 protein: CASSLWVGETQYF. CDR3 DNA: TGTGCCAGCAGTTTATGGGTAGGGGAGACCCAGTACTTC.

This clonotype was observed a handful of times. CDR3 sequence (DNA): TGTGCCAGCAGCCCCCGAGGAAGCGGGGGGAGCTCCTACAATGAGCAGTTCTTC. It is translated as CASSPRGSGGSSYNEQFF. The chain carries TRBV3-1 and TRBJ2-1; 9 bases line up with TRBD2. The ends lost 4 bases at V and 0 bases at J; junction bases unmatched: 10. Per the germline V gene, CDR1 is LGHDT and CDR2 is YNNKEL (reference sequence). The length of the CDR3 is 18 residues.

This clonotype turned up a few times. The rearrangement links TRBV12-3 or TRBV12-4 to TRBJ2-1; the D gene could be TRBD1 or TRBD2 (5 bases each). The germline V and J ends were trimmed by 8 bases and 9 bases, with 17 bases remaining between them. This CDR3 is 13 amino acids long. CDR3 sequence reads: CASQRGTGGEQFF. CDR3 in DNA: TGTGCCAGCCAAAGAGGGACGGGCGGTGAGCAGTTCTTC.

The chain is built from TRBV11-2 and TRBJ1-4; the D is unclear. Trimming removed 5 bases at V and 6 bases at J, with 13 bases between. The CDR3 is made up of 14 amino acids. CDR1 is SGHAT and CDR2 is FQNNGV in the germline V gene. CDR3 nucleotides: TGTGCCAGCAGCCGACTTGCCCGGGATGAAAAACTGTTTTTT. This translates into CASSRLARDEKLFF.

CDR3 sequence reads: CASSLSLLETQYF. In DNA, the CDR3 is TGCGCCAGCAGCTTGTCACTTCTAGAGACCCAGTACTTC. The chain recombines TRBV5-1 with TRBJ2-5, with D unresolved. Trimming pared 1 base from V and 4 bases from J, leaving 8 bases between. The germline gives CDR1 SGHRS, CDR2 YFSETQ. The CDR3 length is 13 residues.

V usage is TRBV24-1 and J usage is TRBJ1-2; 7 nucleotides align to TRBD1. Germline loops: CDR1 KGHDR, CDR2 SFDVKD. The CDR3 sequence is 14 residues long. Unmatched junction bases numbered 4, after V lost 4 bases and J lost 3 bases. Here the CDR3 reads CATSEAGQDYGYTF. The CDR3 nucleotides are TGTGCCACCAGTGAGGCTGGACAGGACTATGGCTACACCTTC.

J is TRBJ2-3 and V is TRBV18; no clear D gene. V was shortened by 0 bases and J by 2 bases, with 12 bases between the two germline ends. Germline assignment: CDR1 KGHSH and CDR2 LQKENI. The CDR3 spans 16 residues. The CDR3 sequence: CASSPPYRQITDTQYF. The CDR3 DNA reads as TGTGCCAGCTCACCACCTTATCGGCAGATCACAGATACGCAGTATTTT.

The V call is TRBV27, the J call TRBJ1-1; TRBD1 agrees at 9 bases. Germline CDR1 and CDR2: MNHEY and SMNVEV (reference sequence). The V gene end was trimmed by 5 bases and the J gene end by 4 bases; junction bases not matched to a gene: 14. The length of the CDR3 is 17 residues. CDR3 nucleotides: TGTGCCAGCAGTCGACGACAGGGGGACAAATGGAGCACTGAAGCTTTCTTT. Amino acid sequence: CASSRRQGDKWSTEAFF.

This clonotype was detected only a few times. This chain links TRBV5-4 with TRBJ2-3; D is undetermined. Germline CDR1 is SGHNT and CDR2 is YYREEE (reference sequence). The CDR3 sequence is 12 residues long. Trimming shortened V by 2 bases and J by 3 bases, and 4 bases separated the two germline ends. The chain's CDR3 is CASSFPTDTQYF. For the CDR3, the DNA is TGTGCCAGCAGCTTTCCGACAGATACGCAGTATTTT.

The chain combines TRBV29-1 with TRBJ1-2; D is perhaps TRBD1 (5 bases). Germline V gene sequence: CDR1 SQVTM, CDR2 ANQGSEA. The germline V and J ends were trimmed by 6 bases and 1 base, with 9 bases remaining between them. CDR3 length: 12 residues. This CDR3 is CSVADSNYGYTF. The CDR3 DNA reads as TGCAGCGTGGCCGACAGTAACTATGGCTACACCTTC.

The chain employs TRBV9 and TRBJ2-3, with D uncertain. V gave up 1 base and J gave up 5 bases, with 11 bases separating them. The CDR3 loop spans 14 amino acids. CDR1 and CDR2 (germline): SGDLS, YYNGEE. CDR3 DNA: TGTGCCAGCAGCGTAAGTTCCGCGCAAGATACGCAGTATTTT. It translates to CASSVSSAQDTQYF.

Many counts were recorded for this clonotype. The V call is TRBV7-2, the J call TRBJ2-3; TRBD1 agrees at 8 bases. The V segment lost 4 bases and the J segment 10 bases; nucleotides outside the gene matches: 7. Looked up from germline, CDR1 is SGHTA and CDR2 is FQGNSA. The CDR3 consists of 13 residues. The CDR3 region is CASSYGQGEAQYF. The CDR3 DNA sequence: TGTGCCAGCAGCTACGGACAGGGCGAGGCGCAGTATTTT.

The table lists this clonotype with a few counts. The chain has TRBV23-1 and TRBJ2-7; 9 bases map to TRBD1. TRBV23-1 belongs to the ORF category, with a function that is uncertain. The CDR3 contains 17 residues. Trimming took 3 bases from V and 4 from J; bases not matched to a gene: 13. The CDR3 protein is CASSHRSRTGEHYEQYF. The CDR3 coding sequence is TGCGCCAGCAGTCACCGCTCCCGGACAGGGGAACATTACGAGCAGTACTTC.

V gene TRBV12-3 or TRBV12-4 combines with J gene TRBJ2-5, with unresolved D. This CDR3 has 13 amino acids. V shed 6 bases and J shed 5 bases, with 13 bases lying between them. In DNA form, the CDR3 reads TGTGCCAGCAGCCCAAACCCCGGGGAGACCCAGTACTTC. Amino acid sequence: CASSPNPGETQYF.

This clonotype is medium-sized (0.01 to 0.1%) by share. The chain recombines TRBV7-2 with TRBJ1-5; D gene unclear. The CDR3 sequence is 15 residues long. Germline assignment: CDR1 SGHTA and CDR2 FQGNSA. V shed 1 base and J shed 2 bases, with 9 bases lying between them. The CDR3 sequence is CASSLVGGGNQPQHF. The DNA of the CDR3 is TGTGCCAGCAGCTTAGTCGGCGGGGGCAATCAGCCCCAGCATTTT.